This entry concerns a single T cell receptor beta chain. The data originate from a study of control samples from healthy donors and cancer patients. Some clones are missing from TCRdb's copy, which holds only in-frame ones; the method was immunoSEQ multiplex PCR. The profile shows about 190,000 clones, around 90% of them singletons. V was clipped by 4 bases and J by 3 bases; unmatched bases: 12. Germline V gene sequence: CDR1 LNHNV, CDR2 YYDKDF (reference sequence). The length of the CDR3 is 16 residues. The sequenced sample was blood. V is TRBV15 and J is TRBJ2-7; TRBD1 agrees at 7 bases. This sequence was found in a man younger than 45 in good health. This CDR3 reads CATSTLKGGRLYEQYF. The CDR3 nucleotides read TGTGCCACCAGCACCCTGAAAGGGGGCAGACTCTACGAGCAGTACTTC.